The following is a T cell receptor beta chain sequence with its context. These data come from a study of blood T cell repertoires in COVID-19. In the study overall: In each case, the material was cDNA or gDNA derived from T cells, B-cell-depleted T cells, or PBMCs.

Here immunoSEQ multiplex PCR was the method, and the copy in TCRdb shows in-frame clones only, minus some. The sample lists over 150,000 clones, 76% occurring once. This receptor was identified in a woman older than 75 with acute or convalescent COVID-19. What was sequenced was peripheral blood.

The CDR3 DNA sequence: TGCGCCAGCAGCTTGGAGGGACAGGGTATGTGGTATGGCTACACCTTC. Its protein product is CASSLEGQGMWYGYTF. This sequence joins TRBV5-1 and TRBJ1-2; 9 bases are a match to TRBD1. Unmatched junction bases numbered 8, after V lost 0 bases and J lost 5 bases. Germline values: CDR1 SGHRS, CDR2 YFSETQ. CDR3 length: 16 residues.